This TCR beta chain appears in the sequencing data of a study of human T cells and chemical hapten exposure. Stated time point: patch test 3, about 24 weeks after DPC sensitization. Treatment: therapeutic diphenylcyclopropenone sensitization with weekly scalp DPC. Germline CDR1 is SGHTA and CDR2 is FQGNSA. CDR3 length equals 15 residues. V shed 1 base and J shed 5 bases, with 11 bases lying between them. In TCRdb, the RACE reads were re-called with MiXCR into one record per CDR3 protein. The data show 90,000 to 140,000 distinct CDR3 sequences, less than 45% seen once. This TCR was sampled from a man aged 35-49 years with alopecia areata. Some clones in this sample may be carry-over from other donors' samples. The genes are TRBV7-2 and TRBJ2-2, with D perhaps TRBD2 (5 bases). This specimen was whole blood, taken in connection with sensitization to the hapten diphenylcyclopropenone (DPC). CDR3 sequence: CASSLGGQGTGELFF. The CDR3 nucleotides read TGTGCCAGCAGCTTAGGCGGGCAAGGAACCGGGGAGCTGTTTTTT. The variable domain in full, with the rest retrieved from reference TRBV7-2 and TRBJ2-2, is GAGVSQSPSNKVTEKGKDVELRCDPISGHTALYWYRQSLGQGLEFLIYFQGNSAPDKSGLPSDRFSAERTGGSVSTLTIQRTQQEDSAVYLCASSLGGQGTGELFFGEGSRLTVL.